This T cell receptor (beta chain) was identified in a study of cytomegalovirus exposure and HLA in healthy donors. Whole-study context: The use of the same platform for the 95 to 150 validation repertoires and the roughly 670 first-cohort repertoires was reported by a later analysis.

Sequenced by immunoSEQ multiplex PCR; TCRdb stores in-frame clones only, minus some. The table records around 220,000 clones, 80% to 85% of them present only once. This CDR3 comprises 17 residues. Per germline, CDR1 KGHSH and CDR2 LQKENI. V dropped 1 base and J dropped 1 base, with 13 bases sitting between them. The source material was PBMCs. The V gene is TRBV18, the J gene TRBJ2-2; D is unresolved. The sequence derives from a woman between 25 and 40 years old in good health and CMV-seropositive. The CDR3: CASSPRSRSQNTGELFF. The CDR3 region has the DNA TGTGCCAGCTCACCACGGTCTCGCAGCCAGAACACCGGGGAGCTGTTTTTT.